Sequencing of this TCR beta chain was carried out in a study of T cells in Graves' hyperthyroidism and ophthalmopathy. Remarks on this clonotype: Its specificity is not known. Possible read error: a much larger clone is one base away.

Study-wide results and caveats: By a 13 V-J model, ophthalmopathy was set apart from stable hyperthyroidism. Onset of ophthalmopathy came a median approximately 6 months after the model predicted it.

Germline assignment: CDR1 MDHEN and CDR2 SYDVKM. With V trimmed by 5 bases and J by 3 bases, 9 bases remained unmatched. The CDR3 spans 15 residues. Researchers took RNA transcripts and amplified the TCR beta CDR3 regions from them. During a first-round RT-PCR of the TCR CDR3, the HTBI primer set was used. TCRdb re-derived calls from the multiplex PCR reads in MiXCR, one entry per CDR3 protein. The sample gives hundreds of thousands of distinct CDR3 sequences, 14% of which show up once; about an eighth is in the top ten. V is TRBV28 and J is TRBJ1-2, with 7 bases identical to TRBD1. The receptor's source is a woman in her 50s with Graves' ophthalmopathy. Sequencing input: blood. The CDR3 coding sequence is TGTGCCAGCAGTGCCGACAGGGTTTCAGACTATGGCTACACCTTC. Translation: CASSADRVSDYGYTF.